Presented here are 27 T cell receptor beta chains from one specimen sequenced in a study of shared clonotypes between healthy human individuals (dated by TCRdb to 2019 to 2021). Receptor libraries were prepared by the immunoSEQ multiplex PCR assay. TCRdb holds this immuneACCESS table with in-frame rearrangements only. Some clones are missing; in checked studies, unresolved V genes explain under half, and the rest has no known cause. Present in this sample are roughly 1 million clones, under 80% of which were seen just once. The top ten hold about 1.5% of the sample. What was sequenced was memory CD4+ T cells sorted from blood. This sample's cell subset or site label indicates: CD45RA-negative fraction. These TCRs come from a man aged 18-30 years in good health.

Points on this clone: The junction and the germline gene differ at one end; a read error may be behind it. The V call is TRBV6-1, the J call TRBJ2-3, with TRBD2 matching 10 bases. Germline lookup yields CDR1 MNHNS and CDR2 SASEGT. The CDR3 runs 15 residues. The CDR3 loop reads CASREGLAGTDTQYF. The CDR3 DNA follows: TGTGCCAGCAGAGAAGGACTAGCGGGCACAGATACGCAGTATTTT.

This chain uses TRBV5-6 with TRBJ2-7, with 12 bases lining up with TRBD2. Per the germline V gene, CDR1 is SGHDT and CDR2 is YYEEEE. Trimming cost V 5 bases and J 7 bases; bases outside gene matches: 10. This CDR3 is 15 amino acids long. The CDR3 nucleotides read TGTGCCAGCAGACCCTCTAGCGGGGGGGCCGGGGAGCAGTACTTC. It codes for CASRPSSGGAGEQYF.

The chain combines TRBV7-2 with TRBJ1-4, with D tentatively TRBD1 (5 bases). The germline gives CDR1 SGHTA, CDR2 FQGNSA. This CDR3 is built from 15 residues. Between the trimmed V and J ends, which lost 4 bases and 4 bases, there was a span of 13 bases. In nucleotides, the CDR3 is TGTGCCAGCAGCTGGGGCACAGTTGGTAATGAAAAACTGTTTTTT. As protein: CASSWGTVGNEKLFF.

This chain connects TRBV11-3 to TRBJ1-1; no definite D call. Germline V gene lookup returns CDR1 SGHNT and CDR2 YENEEA. With 7 bases removed from V and 3 bases from J, the gap between germline ends came to 9 bases. This CDR3 is built from 12 residues. DNA of the CDR3: TGTGCCAGCAACATACGGGACACTGAAGCTTTCTTT. Its translation is CASNIRDTEAFF.

Only one count was recorded for this clone. V gene TRBV7-2 combines with J gene TRBJ1-1; 8 nucleotides match TRBD1. Germline CDR1 SGHTA, CDR2 FQGNSA. V lost 4 bases to trimming and J lost 8 bases; unmatched junction nucleotides: 3. The CDR3 has 12 residues. The CDR3: CASSSRTGEAFF. As DNA, the CDR3 is TGTGCCAGCAGCTCCCGGACAGGGGAAGCTTTCTTT. The full variable domain, in which reference TRBV7-2 and TRBJ1-1 provide the parts outside the CDR3, is GAGVSQSPSNKVTEKGKDVELRCDPISGHTALYWYRQSLGQGLEFLIYFQGNSAPDKSGLPSDRFSAERTGGSVSTLTIQRTQQEDSAVYLCASSSRTGEAFFGQGTRLTVV.

The chain couples TRBV12-5 to TRBJ1-2, with D unresolved. This CDR3 has 16 residues. Germline V gives CDR1 LGHNT, CDR2 FRNRAP. Trimming shortened V by 0 bases and J by 2 bases, and 13 bases separated the two germline ends. The CDR3 reads CASGLVLRGINYGYTF. The DNA for the CDR3 is TGTGCTAGTGGTTTGGTACTCCGAGGGATAAACTATGGCTACACCTTC.

This sequence joins TRBV20-1 and TRBJ1-1; D remains ambiguous. This CDR3 has 11 residues. Per the germline V gene, CDR1 is DFQATT and CDR2 is SNEGSKA (reference sequence). V was pared by 6 bases and J by 10 bases, with 15 bases between. The CDR3 region has the DNA TGCAGTGCGGAGACGGACGGCGGAGCTTTCTTT. Amino acid sequence: CSAETDGGAFF.

This clone was counted once. The chain employs TRBV10-3 and TRBJ2-7, with TRBD2 identical over 8 bases. The CDR3 consists of 13 residues. Germline assignment: CDR1 ENHRY and CDR2 SYGVKD. With V trimmed by 5 bases and J by 4 bases, 4 bases remained unmatched. The DNA of the CDR3 is TGTGCCATCAGTACCGGGGGGGCGTACGAGCAGTACTTC. Translated, it gives CAISTGGAYEQYF.

As concerns this clone: An end of the junction differs from the germline gene, which may be a read error. J is TRBJ1-6 and V is TRBV7-2; 7 bases fit TRBD1. This CDR3 contains 17 residues. Germline loops: CDR1 SGHTA, CDR2 FQGNSA. DNA for the CDR3: TGTGCCAGCACCTTAGGAATTGCCGGGACAGCCTCTTCACCTCTCCACTTT. Translated: CASTLGIAGTASSPLHF. The entire variable domain, with the rest obtained from reference TRBV7-2 and TRBJ1-6, is as follows: GAGVSQSPSNKVTEKGKDVELRCDPISGHTALYWYRQSLGQGLEFLIYFQGNSAPDKSGLPSDRFSAERTGGSVSTLTIQRTQQEDSAVYLCASTLGIAGTASSPLHFGNGTRLTVT.

The table lists this clone with a few counts. The rearrangement joins TRBV21-1 to TRBJ1-2; the D call in the table, TRBD1, was not verified against the DNA. TRBV21-1 constitutes a pseudogene. This CDR3 has 13 amino acids. This chain's CDR3 is CASSKATGYGYTF. The DNA for the CDR3 is TGTGCCAGCAGCAAAGCGACAGGCTATGGCTACACCTTC.

The V and J genes are TRBV9 and TRBJ2-1; a weak D match, TRBD1 (6 bases). The germline V gene has CDR1 SGDLS and CDR2 YYNGEE. V dropped 3 bases and J dropped 8 bases, with 18 bases sitting between them. The CDR3 has 15 residues. The CDR3 region is CASSGRGRDGDEQFF. In DNA form, the CDR3 reads TGTGCCAGCAGCGGAAGGGGGAGAGATGGCGATGAGCAGTTCTTC. The variable domain in full, with the rest retrieved from reference TRBV9 and TRBJ2-1, is DSGVTQTPKHLITATGQRVTLRCSPRSGDLSVYWYQQSLDQGLQFLIQYYNGEERAKGNILERFSAQQFPDLHSELNLSSLELGDSALYFCASSGRGRDGDEQFFGPGTRLTVL.

The J gene is TRBJ1-6, the V gene TRBV5-1; the match to TRBD1 covers 10 bases. With 6 bases clipped from V and 0 bases from J, the junction kept 15 bases outside the gene matches. There are 20 residues in the CDR3. Germline V gives CDR1 SGHRS, CDR2 YFSETQ. CDR3 nucleotides: TGCGCCAGCACCCCCCTCGGGACAGGGGTTGGGAGCTCCTATAATTCACCCCTCCACTTT. Residues: CASTPLGTGVGSSYNSPLHF.

This chain joins TRBV18 and TRBJ2-7; D unresolved. The CDR3 covers 11 residues. V lost 6 bases and J lost 6, with 9 bases in between. CDR1 and CDR2 from the germline V gene are KGHSH and LQKENI. CDR3 protein: CASSEVREQYF. CDR3 nucleotides: TGTGCCAGCTCCGAGGTTCGCGAGCAGTACTTC.

The genes are TRBV7-9 and TRBJ2-2; D ambiguous. Per the germline V gene, CDR1 is SEHNR and CDR2 is FQNEAQ (reference sequence). V lost 8 bases and J 2 bases, leaving 9 bases between the germline ends. This CDR3 has 13 residues. CDR3 DNA: TGTGCCAGCTCAAGGGCCAACACCGGGGAGCTGTTTTTT. Its translation is CASSRANTGELFF. Combining the CDR3 with reference TRBV7-9 and TRBJ2-2 gives the whole variable domain DTGVSQNPRHKITKRGQNVTFRCDPISEHNRLYWYRQTLGQGPEFLTYFQNEAQLEKSRLLSDRFSAERPKGSFSTLEIQRTEQGDSAMYLCASSRANTGELFFGEGSRLTVL.

This rearrangement joins TRBV18 to TRBJ2-7; 8 nucleotides align to TRBD1. Germline CDR1 KGHSH, CDR2 LQKENI. Trimming cost V 3 bases and J 6 bases; bases outside gene matches: 7. CDR3 size: 14 residues. In nucleotides, the CDR3 is TGTGCCAGCTCACCGGAGACAGGGGCTCCCGAGCAGTACTTC. This translates into CASSPETGAPEQYF.

The rearrangement links TRBV5-4 to TRBJ1-4; the D is unclear. V gave up 0 bases and J gave up 7 bases, with 10 bases separating them. The CDR3 sequence is 14 residues long. Looked up from germline, CDR1 is SGHNT and CDR2 is YYREEE (reference sequence). The chain's CDR3 is CASSLEGYGEKLFF. DNA of the CDR3: TGTGCCAGCAGCTTGGAAGGGTATGGTGAAAAACTGTTTTTT.

This clone showed up just once. The V gene is TRBV6-5, the J gene TRBJ2-3, with TRBD1 matching over 9 bases. The CDR3 is made up of 14 amino acids. CDR1 is MNHEY and CDR2 is SVGAGI in the germline V gene. The V segment lost 7 bases and the J segment 2 bases; nucleotides outside the gene matches: 4. The CDR3 is CASKGDRATDTQYF. CDR3 coding DNA: TGTGCCAGCAAAGGGGACAGGGCCACAGATACGCAGTATTTT.

Only one count was recorded for this clone. The chain uses TRBV7-2 and TRBJ2-1, with 10 bases matching TRBD1. In germline, CDR1 is SGHTA, CDR2 FQGNSA. Trimming took 5 bases from V and 4 from J; bases not matched to a gene: 5. The CDR3 is 15 residues long. The CDR3 region is CASSPGQGEYNEQFF. DNA for the CDR3: TGTGCCAGCAGCCCAGGACAGGGGGAGTACAATGAGCAGTTCTTC.

J is TRBJ1-6 and V is TRBV30, with 8 bases identical to TRBD1. V was clipped by 4 bases and J by 8 bases; unmatched bases: 10. CDR1 and CDR2 (germline): GTSNPN, SVGIG (reference sequence). The CDR3 is made up of 15 amino acids. The CDR3 DNA reads TGTGCCTGGACTCTCCTGGACAGGGTCGATTCACCCCTCCACTTT. It encodes CAWTLLDRVDSPLHF. Looking up the rest from reference TRBV30 and TRBJ1-6 gives the full variable domain: SQTIHQWPATLVQPVGSPLSLECTVEGTSNPNLYWYRQAAGRGLQLLFYSVGIGQISSEVPQNLSASRPQDRQFILSSKKLLLSDSGFYLCAWTLLDRVDSPLHFGNGTRLTVT.

V usage is TRBV6-5 and J usage is TRBJ2-7, with TRBD1 matching over 7 bases. Germline CDR1 MNHEY, CDR2 SVGAGI. The CDR3 totals 14 residues. The ends lost 8 bases at V and 0 bases at J; junction bases unmatched: 7. CDR3 DNA: TGTGCCAGCGCTATCCGGGACAGCTCCTACGAGCAGTACTTC. Translation: CASAIRDSSYEQYF.

This clone has only a few counts. The CDR3 region is CASSADREETQYF. The CDR3 DNA sequence: TGTGCCAGCAGCGCCGACAGGGAAGAGACCCAGTACTTC. This chain links TRBV11-1 with TRBJ2-5, with 7 nucleotides matching TRBD1. V was pared by 5 bases and J by 3 bases, with 3 bases of the junction left unmatched. This CDR3 spans 13 amino acids. Germline loops: CDR1 SGHAT, CDR2 FQDESV (reference sequence).

In DNA, the CDR3 is TGTGCCAGCAGCTTTGGGCGCGGTGAGACCCAGTACTTC. This encodes CASSFGRGETQYF. The chain uses TRBV7-2 and TRBJ2-5; unclear D gene. Per the germline V gene, CDR1 is SGHTA and CDR2 is FQGNSA. The CDR3 is 13 residues long. V lost 3 bases to trimming and J lost 5 bases, with 10 bases between them.

The gene calls are TRBV9 and TRBJ2-2, with TRBD1 matching 9 bases. CDR3 length equals 15 residues. Germline CDR1 SGDLS, CDR2 YYNGEE. V shed 4 bases, J shed 3 bases, and the junction held 4 bases outside the gene matches. The CDR3 is CASSSRDRDTGELFF. The DNA for the CDR3 is TGTGCCAGCAGCTCCCGGGACAGGGACACCGGGGAGCTGTTTTTT.

The chain joins TRBV29-1 to TRBJ2-7; 7 bases map to TRBD2. The germline CDR1 and CDR2 sequences are SQVTM and ANQGSEA. Trimming at V came to 4 bases and at J to 2 bases, leaving 2 bases not matched to a gene. CDR3 size: 12 residues. The CDR3 region is CSVVGGAYEQYF. CDR3 in DNA: TGCAGCGTTGTGGGGGGGGCCTACGAGCAGTACTTC.

The rearrangement joins TRBV15 to TRBJ1-1; no firm D call. The CDR3 is 11 residues long. Per the germline V gene, CDR1 is LNHNV and CDR2 is YYDKDF (reference sequence). Trimming cost V 3 bases and J 1 base, with 0 bases left between them. The CDR3 DNA reads as TGTGCCACCAGCAGGAACACTGAAGCTTTCTTT. Translating it yields CATSRNTEAFF.

The chain employs TRBV11-2 and TRBJ2-2; no clear D gene. The germline V and J ends were trimmed by 0 bases and 1 base, with 15 bases remaining between them. The CDR3 is 18 residues long. CDR1 and CDR2 from the germline V gene are SGHAT and FQNNGV. The DNA of the CDR3 is TGTGCCAGCAGCTTAGATCGTTTTTACCCCGGGAACACCGGGGAGCTGTTTTTT. It yields the protein CASSLDRFYPGNTGELFF.

The CDR3 reads CAWSVQGRGPYEQYF. DNA for the CDR3: TGTGCCTGGAGTGTACAAGGCAGGGGGCCCTACGAGCAGTACTTC. J is TRBJ2-7 and V is TRBV30; 8 bases line up with TRBD1. The J segment lost 2 bases and the V segment lost 0 bases, leaving 6 bases of the junction unmatched. The CDR3 covers 15 residues. Per the germline V gene, CDR1 is GTSNPN and CDR2 is SVGIG (reference sequence).